The rows below give T cell receptor beta chains drawn from one sample of a study of T-cell reconstitution after alpha-beta-depleted transplantation in children. TCRdb analysed the PCR reads with MiXCR anew, one entry per CDR3 protein. The sample shows approximately 79,000 distinct CDR3 sequences, around 18% of them seen only once. This material consisted of PBMCs, mostly from graft donor cells, taken 360 days after TCRalphabeta/CD19-depleted stem cell transplant. These TCRs come from a male patient between 2 and 15 years old who had a stem cell transplant for acute lymphoblastic leukemia, so the T cells may come from the graft donor. Both conserved end residues are part of each CDR3. The D gene is left open where the match is weak. The listing skips clone size in some rows; elsewhere it reads once, few, many or a size class.

abundance	v_gene	d_gene	j_gene	CDR3aa	CDR3nt
few	TRBV12-3/TRBV12-4	.	TRBJ1-5	CASSLWGSNQPQHF	TGTGCCAGCAGTTTATGGGGCAGCAATCAGCCCCAGCATTTT
.	TRBV27	.	TRBJ2-7	CASSQQGTASREQYF	TGTGCCAGCAGTCAACAAGGGACCGCGAGTCGCGAGCAGTACTTC
.	TRBV11-2	TRBD2	TRBJ2-1	CASSPRLAGGPSNEQFF	TGTGCCAGCAGCCCCAGACTAGCGGGAGGGCCTAGTAATGAGCAGTTCTTC
.	TRBV4-2	.	TRBJ2-3	CASSQAGTHTDTQYF	TGTGCCAGCAGCCAAGCCGGGACTCACACAGATACGCAGTATTTT
.	TRBV7-2	.	TRBJ1-1	CASSLGEENTEAFF	TGTGCCAGCAGCTTAGGTGAAGAGAACACTGAAGCTTTCTTT
.	TRBV6-1	.	TRBJ2-7	CASRHQGSYEQYF	TGTGCCAGCAGACACCAAGGCAGCTACGAGCAGTACTTC
.	TRBV2	TRBD1	TRBJ1-2	CASTGGNYGYTF	TGTGCCAGCACAGGGGGCAACTATGGCTACACCTTC
few	TRBV6-1	TRBD2	TRBJ2-1	CASKRLAVSYNEQFF	TGTGCCAGCAAACGACTAGCGGTTTCCTACAATGAGCAGTTCTTC
.	TRBV4-1	.	TRBJ2-7	CASSQERWREQYF	TGCGCCAGCAGCCAAGAAAGGTGGAGAGAGCAGTACTTC
.	TRBV5-1	.	TRBJ2-5	CASSISSALETQYF	TGCGCCAGCAGCATCTCTAGCGCCCTCGAGACCCAGTACTTC
.	TRBV12-3/TRBV12-4	.	TRBJ2-3	CASRRYWRSTDTQYF	TGTGCCAGCAGGCGGTACTGGCGGAGCACAGATACGCAGTATTTT
.	TRBV21-1	.	TRBJ2-3	CASRTSGRFPDTQYF	TGTGCCAGCAGGACTAGCGGGAGGTTCCCAGATACGCAGTATTTT
.	TRBV11-2	.	TRBJ1-4	CASSLDLAAEKLFF	TGTGCCAGCAGCTTAGATCTGGCGGCCGAAAAACTGTTTTTT
few	TRBV20-1	.	TRBJ2-1	CSARGHLGEREQFF	TGCAGTGCTAGGGGGCACCTGGGGGAGAGGGAGCAGTTCTTC
many	TRBV12-3/TRBV12-4	.	TRBJ2-5	CASRPSHTGGTQYF	TGTGCCAGCAGACCTAGTCACACAGGCGGGACCCAGTACTTC
.	TRBV11-1	.	TRBJ1-4	CASSFSASSNEKLFF	TGTGCCAGCAGCTTTTCCGCGTCAAGTAATGAAAAACTGTTTTTT
many	TRBV12-3/TRBV12-4	TRBD1	TRBJ2-7	CASSEWRQGSWYEQYF	TGTGCCAGCAGCGAATGGAGACAGGGATCTTGGTACGAGCAGTACTTC
.	TRBV12-3/TRBV12-4	.	TRBJ2-1	CASSFNPYNEQFF	TGTGCCAGCAGTTTTAATCCCTACAATGAGCAGTTCTTC
.	TRBV6-1	.	TRBJ1-1	CASSKSGRNTEAFF	TGTGCCAGCAGTAAGTCCGGGAGGAACACTGAAGCTTTCTTT
many	TRBV12-3/TRBV12-4	TRBD2	TRBJ2-1	CASSLAGRADNEQFF	TGTGCCAGCAGTTTAGCGGGGAGGGCCGACAATGAGCAGTTCTTC
once	TRBV24-1	.	TRBJ2-7	CATSSSSSYEQYF	TGTGCCACCAGTAGTTCTAGCTCCTACGAGCAGTACTTC
.	TRBV4-1	TRBD1	TRBJ2-7	CASSRDRDYEQYF	TGCGCCAGCAGTCGGGACAGGGACTACGAGCAGTACTTC
.	TRBV2	TRBD1	TRBJ2-5	CASSDKRTGRYQETQYF	TGTGCCAGCAGTGATAAAAGGACAGGGAGATATCAAGAGACCCAGTACTTC
.	TRBV27	.	TRBJ1-1	CASSLIGQGTEAFF	TGTGCCAGCAGTTTAATCGGGCAGGGGACTGAAGCTTTCTTT